This record concerns one T cell receptor beta chain sequence. The antigen is unknown. This CDR3 region has 16 residues. Germline CDR1 and CDR2: GTSNPN and SVGIG (reference sequence). V was clipped by 3 bases and J by 8 bases; unmatched bases: 8. This entry comes from a study of molecular identifiers for immune sequencing clone quantification. Preparation of naive CD8 libraries involved about 19,000 to 1,100,000 sorted cells and 10%, 30% or 50% RNA. TCRdb recomputed calls from the PCR reads with MiXCR, one row per CDR3 protein. The sample gives some 590,000 distinct CDR3 sequences, approximately 24% of which show up once; 0.6% to 0.9% is in the top ten. Study-wide results and limits: Among effectors, clones above 20 RNA copies held over 97% of molecules; among naive cells, under 1%. Investigators reportedly could detect spiked Jurkat TCR RNA from one cell among around 930,000 naive cells.

This TCR was recovered from a human donor in good health. Some libraries in this study had Jurkat cell RNA spiked in. The sample taken for sequencing was naive CD8+ T cells from blood, with Jurkat cell RNA spiked in. The subset denotes: FACS-sorted CD8+CD4-CCR7+CD45RA+ naive T cells. This chain connects TRBV30 to TRBJ2-2; 14 bases line up with TRBD2. The CDR3 spells CAWREGLAGASGELFF. In DNA form, the CDR3 reads TGTGCCTGGAGAGAGGGACTAGCGGGAGCGTCTGGGGAGCTGTTTTTT.